Following are 7 T cell receptor beta chains from one sample sequenced in a study of radiotherapy plus CTLA-4 blockade in lung cancer. Only in-frame clones appear in the TCRdb table, and some are missing; sequencing was by immunoSEQ multiplex PCR. The sample has about 78,000 clones; approximately 83% are singletons. This sample comprised peripheral blood, obtained from a patient treated with radiotherapy plus ipilimumab. The receptors stem from a human donor with non-small cell lung cancer who had a partial response to radiotherapy plus ipilimumab.

This clone was picked up many times. The V call is TRBV6-1, the J call TRBJ1-5; D may be TRBD1 (5 bases). With 1 base removed from V and 4 bases from J, the gap between germline ends came to 11 bases. The CDR3 is 15 amino acids. The V gene's germline CDR1 is MNHNS and CDR2 SASEGT. The CDR3 coding sequence is TGTGCCAGCAGTGAAGGTAGGGCAGGGAATCAGCCCCAGCATTTT. Amino acid sequence: CASSEGRAGNQPQHF.

The chain is built from TRBV6-5 and TRBJ2-7; 10 nucleotides align to TRBD2. The germline V gene encodes CDR1 MNHEY and CDR2 SVGAGI. V lost 7 bases to trimming and J lost 0 bases; unmatched junction nucleotides: 3. The length of the CDR3 is 14 residues. The CDR3 DNA reads as TGTGCCAGCATCCGACTAGCGGGCTCCTACGAGCAGTACTTC. Translation: CASIRLAGSYEQYF.

CDR3 bases: TGTGCCAGTAGTTCCACAGGGGTTTGGAGTACTGAAGCTTTCTTT. This codes for CASSSTGVWSTEAFF. This chain joins TRBV19 and TRBJ1-1; 7 bases map to TRBD1. The trim removed 5 bases at V and 5 bases at J, leaving 11 bases unmatched. The CDR3 sequence is 15 residues long. Germline V gene lookup returns CDR1 LNHDA and CDR2 SQIVND (reference sequence).

CDR3: CASQRFDTEAFF. The CDR3 DNA follows: TGTGCCAGTCAGCGTTTCGACACTGAAGCTTTCTTT. The chain joins TRBV6-1 to TRBJ1-1; no clear D. V lost 9 bases to trimming and J lost 3 bases, with 11 bases between them. The CDR3 contains 12 residues. Germline CDR1 and CDR2: MNHNS and SASEGT.

This chain uses TRBV6-5 with TRBJ2-7, with 7 bases fitting TRBD2. From germline, CDR1 is MNHEY and CDR2 SVGAGI. The trim removed 3 bases at V and 0 bases at J, leaving 5 bases unmatched. The CDR3 has 15 residues. This CDR3 is CASSYTGGSSYEQYV. CDR3 DNA: TGTGCCAGCAGTTATACGGGCGGGAGCTCCTACGAGCAGTACGTC.

This rearrangement joins TRBV21-1 to TRBJ2-6; the table's D gene call, TRBD2, was not cross checked with the DNA. TRBV21-1 is a recognized pseudogene. This CDR3 spans 17 amino acids. CDR3 nucleotides: TGTGCCAGCAGCAAATCAGAACGGGACTCTGGGGCCAACGTCCTGACTTTC. It yields the protein CASSKSERDSGANVLTF.

This sequence joins TRBV18 and TRBJ1-4, with 9 nucleotides matching TRBD1. The CDR3 is 16 amino acids. From germline, CDR1 is KGHSH and CDR2 LQKENI. The ends lost 2 bases at V and 5 bases at J; junction bases unmatched: 6. For the CDR3, the DNA is TGTGCCAGCTCACCATCTGTCGGGACAGGGAATGAAAAACTGTTTTTT. Encoded protein: CASSPSVGTGNEKLFF.